The present entry profiles one T cell receptor beta chain with its context. The antigen is not known. This specimen comes from a study of T cell responses to AZD1222 COVID-19 vaccine. The protocol was immunoSEQ multiplex PCR, while the TCRdb copy is restricted to in-frame clones and leaves out a portion. Of around 140,000 clones in the sample, 80% to 95% are singletons; the top ten hold more than 5%. This CDR3 is 11 amino acids long. Trimming left V 2 bases short and J 5 bases short, with 3 bases between. Germline V gene data show CDR1 as MNHNS and CDR2 as SASEGT. Overall study results and limits: Females outnumbered males among donors, who were mostly white British; clonal diversity was possibly underestimated. Sampling that yielded the repertoires occurred only after the peak T cell response.

The origin of this receptor is an adult in good health. V is TRBV6-1 and J is TRBJ2-5; D unclear. Sequenced here: peripheral blood, sampled on day 0 of AZD1222 vaccination. In DNA, the CDR3 is TGTGCCAGCAGTGAATCGGAGACCCAGTACTTC. Protein product: CASSESETQYF.